Listed below are T cell receptor beta chains from one sample, sequenced in a study of shared clonotypes between healthy human individuals. Measured with immunoSEQ multiplex PCR; TCRdb has only the in-frame clones, and not every one. The sample carries approximately 440,000 clones, approximately 71% recorded once. What was sequenced was PBMCs. Receptors originate from a woman aged 40 to 49 in good health. Some clones in this sample may be carry-over from other donors' samples. Each CDR3 is given with its conserved first and last residue. The order of the fields is J gene, D gene, V gene, clone size, CDR3 protein, CDR3 DNA. The D gene is left open where the match is weak. For some rows the clone size is stated as once, few or many, or as a class when expanded; others skip it.

>TRBJ2-1|TRBD2|TRBV6-4|.
CASSATSGTVNEQFF
TGTGCCAGCAGTGCGACTAGCGGGACTGTCAATGAGCAGTTCTTC
>TRBJ2-7|.|TRBV29-1|few
CSVSDEPSYEQYF
TGCAGCGTGTCGGACGAGCCCTCCTACGAGCAGTACTTC
>TRBJ2-7|TRBD1|TRBV9|few
CASSRGQEPYEQYF
TGTGCCAGCAGCCGCGGACAGGAACCTTACGAGCAGTACTTC
>TRBJ2-3|.|TRBV27|.
CASRSTGRTDTQYF
TGTGCCAGCAGATCGACAGGACGCACAGATACGCAGTATTTT
>TRBJ2-2|.|TRBV7-2|few
CASSFTPTGSAGELFF
TGTGCCAGCAGCTTCACACCAACAGGGTCGGCCGGGGAGCTGTTTTTT
>TRBJ2-2|TRBD2|TRBV27|.
CASRGLAGSTGELFF
TGTGCCAGCAGGGGACTAGCGGGCTCCACCGGGGAGCTGTTTTTT
>TRBJ2-7|.|TRBV27|.
CASSTIRDPPYYEQYF
TGTGCCAGCAGCACTATTCGGGACCCGCCCTACTACGAGCAGTACTTC
>TRBJ2-3|.|TRBV28|.
CASWGREYGTDTQYF
TGTGCCAGTTGGGGCCGGGAGTACGGAACAGATACGCAGTATTTT
>TRBJ2-3|.|TRBV5-1|.
CASSLGGFTDTQYF
TGCGCCAGCAGCTTGGGAGGATTCACAGATACGCAGTATTTT
>TRBJ2-1|TRBD2|TRBV11-2|.
CASSSRLAGYNEQFF
TGTGCCAGCAGCTCCCGTCTAGCGGGATACAATGAGCAGTTCTTC